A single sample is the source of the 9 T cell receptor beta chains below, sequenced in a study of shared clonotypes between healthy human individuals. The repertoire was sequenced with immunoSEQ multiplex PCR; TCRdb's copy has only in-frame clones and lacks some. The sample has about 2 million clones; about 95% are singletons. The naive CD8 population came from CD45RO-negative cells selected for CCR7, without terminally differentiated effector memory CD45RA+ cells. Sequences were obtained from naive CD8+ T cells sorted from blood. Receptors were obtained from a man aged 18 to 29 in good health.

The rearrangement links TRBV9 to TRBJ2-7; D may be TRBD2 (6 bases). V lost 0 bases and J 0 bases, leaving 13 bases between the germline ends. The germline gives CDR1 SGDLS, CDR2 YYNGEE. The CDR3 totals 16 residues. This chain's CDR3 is CASSVGGSSVSYEQYF. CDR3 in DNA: TGTGCCAGCAGCGTAGGGGGGTCTAGCGTCTCCTACGAGCAGTACTTC.

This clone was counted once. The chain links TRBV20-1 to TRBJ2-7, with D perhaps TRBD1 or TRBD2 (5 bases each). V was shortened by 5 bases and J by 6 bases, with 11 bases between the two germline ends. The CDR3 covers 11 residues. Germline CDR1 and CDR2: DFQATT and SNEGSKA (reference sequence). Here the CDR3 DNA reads TGCAGTGCTGGGACCCTCCGCGAGCAGTACTTC. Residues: CSAGTLREQYF.

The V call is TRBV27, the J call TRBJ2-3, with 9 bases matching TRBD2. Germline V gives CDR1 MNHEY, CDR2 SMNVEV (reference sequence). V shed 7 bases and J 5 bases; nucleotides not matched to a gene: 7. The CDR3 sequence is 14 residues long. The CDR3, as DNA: TGTGCCAGCAATTGGGCGGGAGGGGGAGATACGCAGTATTTT. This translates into CASNWAGGGDTQYF.

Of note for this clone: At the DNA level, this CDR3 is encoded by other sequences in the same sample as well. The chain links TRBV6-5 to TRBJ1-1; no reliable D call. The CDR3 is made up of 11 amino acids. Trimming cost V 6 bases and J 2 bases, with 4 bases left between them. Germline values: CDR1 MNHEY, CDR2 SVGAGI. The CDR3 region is CASSRNTEAFF. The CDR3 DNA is TGTGCCAGCAGCCGAAACACTGAAGCTTTCTTT.

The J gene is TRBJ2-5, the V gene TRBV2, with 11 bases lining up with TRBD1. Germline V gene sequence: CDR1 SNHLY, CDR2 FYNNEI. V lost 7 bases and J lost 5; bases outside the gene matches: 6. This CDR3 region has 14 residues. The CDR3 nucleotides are TGTGCCAGCAAATGGACAGGGGGCGAGGAGACCCAGTACTTC. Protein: CASKWTGGEETQYF. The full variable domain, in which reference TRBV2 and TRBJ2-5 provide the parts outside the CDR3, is EPEVTQTPSHQVTQMGQEVILRCVPISNHLYFYWYRQILGQKVEFLVSFYNNEISEKSEIFDDQFSVERPDGSNFTLKIRSTKLEDSAMYFCASKWTGGEETQYFGPGTRLLVL.

The CDR3 is CASSLQGQGYTEAFF. Written as DNA, the CDR3 is TGTGCCAGCAGCCTACAAGGACAGGGGTACACTGAAGCTTTCTTT. This chain joins TRBV5-8 and TRBJ1-1, with TRBD1 matching over 9 bases. V lost 4 bases and J lost 3; bases outside the gene matches: 7. The CDR3 loop spans 15 amino acids. Germline loops: CDR1 SGHTS, CDR2 YDEGEE.

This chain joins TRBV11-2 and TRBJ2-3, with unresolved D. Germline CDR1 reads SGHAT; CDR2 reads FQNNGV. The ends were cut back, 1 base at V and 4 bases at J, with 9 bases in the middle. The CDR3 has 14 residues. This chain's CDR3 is CASSLVPTPDTQYF. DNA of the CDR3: TGTGCCAGCAGCTTAGTCCCCACACCAGATACGCAGTATTTT.

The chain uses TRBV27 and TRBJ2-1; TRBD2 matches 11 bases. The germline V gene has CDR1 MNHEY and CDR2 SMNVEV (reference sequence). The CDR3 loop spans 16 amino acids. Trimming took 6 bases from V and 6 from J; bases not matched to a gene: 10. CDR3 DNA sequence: TGTGCCAGCAGCTGGAGAGAACTAGCGGGAGCCAATGAGCAGTTCTTC. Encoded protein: CASSWRELAGANEQFF.

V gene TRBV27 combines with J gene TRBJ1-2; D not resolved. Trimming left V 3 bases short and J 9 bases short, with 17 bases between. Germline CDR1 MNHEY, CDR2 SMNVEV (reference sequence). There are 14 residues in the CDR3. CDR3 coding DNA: TGTGCCAGCAGTTTCGACGGTAACGACCGACGCTACACCTTC. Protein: CASSFDGNDRRYTF.